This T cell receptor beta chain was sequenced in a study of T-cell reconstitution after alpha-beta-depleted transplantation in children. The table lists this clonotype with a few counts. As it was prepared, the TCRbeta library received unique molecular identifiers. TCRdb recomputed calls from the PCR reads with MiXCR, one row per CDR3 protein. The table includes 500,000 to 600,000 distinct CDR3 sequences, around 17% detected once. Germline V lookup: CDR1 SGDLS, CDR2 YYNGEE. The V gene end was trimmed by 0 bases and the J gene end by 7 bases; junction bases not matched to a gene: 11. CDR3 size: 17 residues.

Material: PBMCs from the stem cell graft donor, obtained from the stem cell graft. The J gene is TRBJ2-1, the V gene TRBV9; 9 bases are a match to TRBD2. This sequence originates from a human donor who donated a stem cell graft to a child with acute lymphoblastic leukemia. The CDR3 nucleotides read TGTGCCAGCAGCGTAGGGGTGGTTAGCGGGAGCAGTAATGAGCAGTTCTTC. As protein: CASSVGVVSGSSNEQFF.